The 19 T cell receptor beta chains in this list originate from one sample, sequenced in a study of T cell responses to AZD1222 COVID-19 vaccine. Clones were read by immunoSEQ multiplex PCR, and TCRdb kept only the in-frame ones, dropping some. The table shows roughly 100,000 clones, with around 80% occurring only once. The sequenced sample was peripheral blood, obtained on day 0 of AZD1222 vaccination. The receptors were sampled from an adult in good health.

A single count supports this clone. The genes are TRBV2 and TRBJ2-1, with TRBD2 matching 11 bases. The V gene's germline CDR1 is SNHLY and CDR2 FYNNEI. V was clipped by 8 bases and J by 4 bases; unmatched bases: 7. The CDR3 has 15 residues. The CDR3 region has the DNA TGTGCCAGCTCGGTACTAGCGGGGGCTTACAATGAGCAGTTCTTC. Amino acids: CASSVLAGAYNEQFF.

V usage is TRBV5-1 and J usage is TRBJ1-3, with a tentative D call TRBD1 (6 bases). V was cut by 4 bases and J by 0 bases, with 11 bases left in between. The germline V gene has CDR1 SGHRS and CDR2 YFSETQ. This CDR3 spans 15 amino acids. The chain's CDR3 is CASSPRQVSGNTIYF. CDR3 sequence (DNA): TGCGCCAGCAGCCCACGACAGGTCTCTGGAAACACCATATATTTT.

The J gene is TRBJ1-6, the V gene TRBV24-1; D not resolved. The CDR3 is made up of 9 amino acids. V gave up 12 bases and J gave up 9 bases, with 5 bases separating them. Per germline, CDR1 KGHDR and CDR2 SFDVKD. CDR3 bases: TGTGCCCCTATTTCACCCCTCCACTTT. This translates into CAPISPLHF.

CDR3 bases: TGTGCCAGCAGCTCCGGGTCTCATTCGGGTAATGAAAAACTGTTTTTT. This codes for CASSSGSHSGNEKLFF. The rearrangement uses TRBV7-9 and TRBJ1-4; the D is unclear. The CDR3 runs to 16 residues. Germline CDR1 SEHNR, CDR2 FQNEAQ (reference sequence). The ends were cut back, 4 bases at V and 4 bases at J, with 16 bases in the middle.

By sample fraction, this clone is medium-sized (0.01 to 0.1%). This chain connects TRBV4-2 to TRBJ1-2, with D possibly being TRBD1 (6 bases). Trimming cost V 4 bases and J 6 bases, with 15 bases left between them. Per the germline V gene, CDR1 is LGHNA and CDR2 is YNFKEQ. The CDR3 is 14 amino acids. The CDR3 region has the DNA TGTGCCAGCAGCCCAGCCGGGGGGCGAGATGGCTACACCTTC. This gives the protein CASSPAGGRDGYTF.

The CDR3 loop reads CASSYGSSYNSPLHF. The CDR3 coding sequence is TGCGCCAGCAGTTACGGGAGCTCCTATAATTCACCCCTCCACTTT. The chain carries TRBV5-1 and TRBJ1-6; no definite D call. Germline-derived CDR1 and CDR2 are SGHRS and YFSETQ. V was cut by 5 bases and J by 0 bases, with 9 bases left in between. The CDR3 sequence is 15 residues long.

The chain uses TRBV7-3 and TRBJ2-2; 9 bases are shared with TRBD1. The J segment lost 4 bases and the V segment lost 4 bases, leaving 4 bases of the junction unmatched. The CDR3 has 15 amino acids. Germline lookup yields CDR1 SGHTA and CDR2 FQGTGA. The CDR3 region has the DNA TGTGCCAGCAGCTCCGGGACAGGGACCACCGGGGAGCTGTTTTTT. As protein: CASSSGTGTTGELFF.

The chain couples TRBV6-4 to TRBJ2-7; D may be TRBD1 (6 bases). The germline V gene has CDR1 MRHNA and CDR2 SNTAGT. V was clipped by 6 bases and J by 0 bases, with 15 bases between them. The CDR3 has 15 residues. The CDR3 reads CASSLTGSSSYEQYF. For the CDR3, the DNA is TGTGCCAGCAGCTTGACAGGCTCAAGCTCCTACGAGCAGTACTTC.

This clone was observed once. V usage is TRBV5-4 and J usage is TRBJ2-5; TRBD1 matches at 9 bases. V gave up 4 bases and J gave up 5 bases; unmatched junction bases: 9. The CDR3 consists of 15 residues. Germline lookup yields CDR1 SGHNT and CDR2 YYREEE (reference sequence). The CDR3 is CASSDTGGARETQYF. Here the CDR3 DNA reads TGTGCCAGCAGCGATACAGGGGGCGCCCGGGAGACCCAGTACTTC.

The J gene is TRBJ2-1, the V gene TRBV12-5; 8 bases match TRBD1. Germline CDR1 and CDR2: LGHNT and FRNRAP. This CDR3 spans 14 amino acids. J gave up 4 bases and V 6 bases, and 5 bases lay outside the gene matches. The CDR3 DNA reads as TGTGCTAGTGGGCCGGGACAGGTGTACAATGAGCAGTTCTTC. It yields the protein CASGPGQVYNEQFF.

This clone was recorded a few times. The chain links TRBV7-2 to TRBJ2-3; D is uncertain. Germline-derived CDR1 and CDR2 are SGHTA and FQGNSA. The CDR3 length is 14 residues. Deletions cut 5 bases from V and 4 bases from J, with 13 bases between. CDR3 coding DNA: TGTGCCAGCAGCCCGACGCTGTCGGCAGATACGCAGTATTTT. It specifies CASSPTLSADTQYF.

The gene calls are TRBV7-9 and TRBJ1-2; 9 bases map to TRBD1. Per the germline V gene, CDR1 is SEHNR and CDR2 is FQNEAQ (reference sequence). V was clipped by 1 base and J by 3 bases; unmatched bases: 0. This CDR3 comprises 14 residues. The CDR3 DNA sequence: TGTGCCAGCAGCTTAGGGACAGGGGACTATGGCTACACCTTC. The encoded protein is CASSLGTGDYGYTF.

The J gene is TRBJ2-3, the V gene TRBV18; D gene unclear. The CDR3 consists of 15 residues. Trimming cost V 3 bases and J 2 bases, with 12 bases left between them. The germline V gene has CDR1 KGHSH and CDR2 LQKENI. The CDR3 region is CASSPRQNPTDTQYF. The DNA of the CDR3 is TGTGCCAGCTCACCTAGGCAGAACCCCACAGATACGCAGTATTTT.

This chain joins TRBV12-3 or TRBV12-4 and TRBJ2-2; D possibly corresponds to TRBD1 (5 bases). Trimming took 5 bases from V and 7 from J, leaving 11 bases between them. The CDR3 spans 13 residues. Here the CDR3 reads CASSRLRDGELFF. The CDR3 bases are TGTGCCAGCAGTCGCCTCAGGGACGGGGAGCTGTTTTTT.

The J gene is TRBJ1-2, the V gene TRBV6-6; 7 nucleotides match TRBD1. The CDR3 has 15 amino acids. V lost 4 bases to trimming and J lost 7 bases; unmatched junction nucleotides: 12. Germline loops: CDR1 MNHNY, CDR2 SVGAGI (reference sequence). The chain's CDR3 is CASSSHPTGNGGYTF. As DNA, the CDR3 is TGTGCCAGCAGTTCCCACCCGACAGGGAACGGTGGCTACACCTTC.

The rearrangement joins TRBV27 to TRBJ1-5, with 9 bases lining up with TRBD1. V lost 5 bases, J lost 0 bases, and 11 bases stayed unmatched. CDR1 and CDR2 from the germline V gene are MNHEY and SMNVEV (reference sequence). This CDR3 contains 18 residues. The CDR3 spells CASSAGTGWTSSNQPQHF. The DNA for the CDR3 is TGTGCCAGCAGTGCCGGGACAGGGTGGACTTCTAGCAATCAGCCCCAGCATTTT.

V gene TRBV14 combines with J gene TRBJ2-5; TRBD1 aligns across 10 bases. This CDR3 is built from 16 residues. Germline V CDR1 and CDR2: SGHDN, FVKESK. V dropped 4 bases and J dropped 5; count of bases not matched to a gene: 10. The CDR3 nucleotides are TGTGCCAGCAGCCCCGGTTTAGGGGACAGGGGTGAGACCCAGTACTTC. It codes for CASSPGLGDRGETQYF.

V gene TRBV3-1 (or the pseudogene TRBV3-2) combines with J gene TRBJ2-7; 9 bases match TRBD1. The CDR3 is 15 amino acids. V shed 1 base and J 5 bases; nucleotides not matched to a gene: 6. Germline CDR1 LGHDT, CDR2 YNNKEL (reference sequence). CDR3 protein: CASSQGGDRVHEQYF. The CDR3, as DNA: TGTGCCAGCAGCCAAGGAGGGGACAGGGTCCACGAGCAGTACTTC.

This chain joins TRBV6-5 and TRBJ1-2; 8 positions match TRBD1. The CDR3 consists of 15 residues. Trimming at V came to 2 bases and at J to 6 bases, leaving 8 bases not matched to a gene. Germline CDR1 reads MNHEY; CDR2 reads SVGAGI. CDR3 region: CASSYRDRGGDGYTF. CDR3 nucleotides: TGTGCCAGCAGTTACCGAGACAGGGGAGGAGATGGCTACACCTTC.